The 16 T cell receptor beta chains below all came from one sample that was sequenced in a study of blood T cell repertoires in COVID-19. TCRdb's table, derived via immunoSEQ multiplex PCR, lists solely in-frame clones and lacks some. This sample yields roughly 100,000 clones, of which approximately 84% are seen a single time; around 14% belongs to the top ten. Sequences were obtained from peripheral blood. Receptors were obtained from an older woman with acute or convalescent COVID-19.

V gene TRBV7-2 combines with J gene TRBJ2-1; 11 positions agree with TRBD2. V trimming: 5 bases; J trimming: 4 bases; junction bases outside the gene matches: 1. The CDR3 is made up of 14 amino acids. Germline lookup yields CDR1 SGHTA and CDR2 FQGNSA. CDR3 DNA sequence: TGTGCCAGCAGCGGGACTAGCGGATACAATGAGCAGTTCTTC. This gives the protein CASSGTSGYNEQFF.

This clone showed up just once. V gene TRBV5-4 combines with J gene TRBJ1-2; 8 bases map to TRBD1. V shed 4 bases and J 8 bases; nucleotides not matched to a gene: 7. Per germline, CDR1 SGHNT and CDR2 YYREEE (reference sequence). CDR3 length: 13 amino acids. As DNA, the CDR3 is TGTGCCAGCAGCCCTCAGGGGGCTCGGGGCTACACCTTC. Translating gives CASSPQGARGYTF.

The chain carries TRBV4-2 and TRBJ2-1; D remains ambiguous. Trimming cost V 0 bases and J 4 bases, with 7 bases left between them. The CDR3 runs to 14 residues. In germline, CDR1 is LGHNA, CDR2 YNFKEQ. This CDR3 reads CASSQDGSYNEQFF. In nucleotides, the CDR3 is TGTGCCAGCAGCCAAGATGGCTCATACAATGAGCAGTTCTTC.

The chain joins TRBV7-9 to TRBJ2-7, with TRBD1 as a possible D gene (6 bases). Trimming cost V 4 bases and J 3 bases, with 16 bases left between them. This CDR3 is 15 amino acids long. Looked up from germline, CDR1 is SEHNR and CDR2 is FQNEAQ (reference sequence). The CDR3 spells CASSSTRQALYEQYF. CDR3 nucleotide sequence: TGTGCCAGCAGCTCCACGAGACAGGCGCTCTACGAGCAGTACTTC.

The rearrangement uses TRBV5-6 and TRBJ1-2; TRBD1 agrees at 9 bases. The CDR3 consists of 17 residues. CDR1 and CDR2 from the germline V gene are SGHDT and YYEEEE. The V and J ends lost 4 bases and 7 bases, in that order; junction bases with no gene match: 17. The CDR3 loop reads CASSQGQGRYLYGGYTF. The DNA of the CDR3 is TGTGCCAGCAGCCAGGGACAGGGTCGGTATCTGTACGGTGGCTACACCTTC.

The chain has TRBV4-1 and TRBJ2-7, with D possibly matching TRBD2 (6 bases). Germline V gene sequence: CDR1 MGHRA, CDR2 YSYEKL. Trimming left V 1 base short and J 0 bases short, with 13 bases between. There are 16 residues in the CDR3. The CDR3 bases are TGCGCCAGCAGCCAAGCGACGGGGGTCCTCTCCTACGAGCAGTACTTC. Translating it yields CASSQATGVLSYEQYF.

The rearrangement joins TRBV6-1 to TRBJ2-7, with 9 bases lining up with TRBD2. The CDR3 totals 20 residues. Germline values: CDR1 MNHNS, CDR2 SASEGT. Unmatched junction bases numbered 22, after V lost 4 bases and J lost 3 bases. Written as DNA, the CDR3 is TGTGCCAGCAGTGCCCCCCTGGCCCCCGGCCCTCGACTAGCGGTCTACGAGCAGTACTTC. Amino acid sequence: CASSAPLAPGPRLAVYEQYF.

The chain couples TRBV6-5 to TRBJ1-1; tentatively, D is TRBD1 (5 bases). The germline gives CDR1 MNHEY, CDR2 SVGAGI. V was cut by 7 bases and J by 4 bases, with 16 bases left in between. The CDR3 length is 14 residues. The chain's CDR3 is CASTFFQRGTEAFF. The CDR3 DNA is TGTGCCAGCACTTTTTTTCAAAGGGGCACTGAAGCTTTCTTT.

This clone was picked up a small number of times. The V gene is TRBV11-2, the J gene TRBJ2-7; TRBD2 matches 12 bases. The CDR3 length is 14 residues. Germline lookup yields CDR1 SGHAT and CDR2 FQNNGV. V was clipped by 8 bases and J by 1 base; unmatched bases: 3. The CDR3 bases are TGTGCCAGCCGAGGACTAGCGGGGTCCTACGAGCAGTACTTC. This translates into CASRGLAGSYEQYF.

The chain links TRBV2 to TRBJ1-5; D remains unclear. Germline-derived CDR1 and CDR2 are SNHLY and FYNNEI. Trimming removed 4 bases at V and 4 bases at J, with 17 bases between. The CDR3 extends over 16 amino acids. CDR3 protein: CASSGVGSVFNQPQHF. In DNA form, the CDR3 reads TGTGCCAGCAGTGGGGTCGGCAGCGTGTTTAATCAGCCCCAGCATTTT.

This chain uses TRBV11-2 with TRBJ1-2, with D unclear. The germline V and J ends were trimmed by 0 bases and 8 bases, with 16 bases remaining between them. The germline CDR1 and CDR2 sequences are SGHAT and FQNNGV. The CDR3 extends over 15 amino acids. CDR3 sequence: CASSLEGGLKGGYTF. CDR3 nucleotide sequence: TGTGCCAGCAGCTTAGAGGGAGGGTTGAAAGGCGGCTACACCTTC.

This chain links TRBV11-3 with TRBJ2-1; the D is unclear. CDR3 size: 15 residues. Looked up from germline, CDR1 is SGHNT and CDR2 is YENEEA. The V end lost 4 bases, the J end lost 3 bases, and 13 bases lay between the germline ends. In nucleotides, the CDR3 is TGTGCCAGCAGCTCCCTCCCCCGGGTCTACAATGAGCAGTTCTTC. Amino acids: CASSSLPRVYNEQFF.

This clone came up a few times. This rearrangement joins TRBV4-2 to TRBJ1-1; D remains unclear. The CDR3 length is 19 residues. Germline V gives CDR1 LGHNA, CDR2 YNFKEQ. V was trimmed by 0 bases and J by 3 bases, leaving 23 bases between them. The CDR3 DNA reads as TGTGCCAGCAGCCAAGATCGTGCTCGAGGCGGAGGAACACACACTGAAGCTTTCTTT. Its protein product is CASSQDRARGGGTHTEAFF.

CDR3 coding DNA: TGCGCCAGCAGCGAGAGGGAGGATCAGCCCCAGCATTTT. Translated, it gives CASSEREDQPQHF. This chain uses TRBV5-1 with TRBJ1-5, with no clear D. CDR1 is SGHRS and CDR2 is YFSETQ in the germline V gene. CDR3 length: 13 residues. Trimming took off 4 bases at V and 5 bases at J, with 10 bases between the two ends.

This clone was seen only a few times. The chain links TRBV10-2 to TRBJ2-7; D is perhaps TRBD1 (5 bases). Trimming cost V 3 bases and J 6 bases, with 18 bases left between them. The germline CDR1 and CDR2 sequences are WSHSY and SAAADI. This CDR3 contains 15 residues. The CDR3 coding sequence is TGCGCCAGCAGTGATAGGGGCGCTGTCTGGTCCGAGCAGTACTTC. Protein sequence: CASSDRGAVWSEQYF.

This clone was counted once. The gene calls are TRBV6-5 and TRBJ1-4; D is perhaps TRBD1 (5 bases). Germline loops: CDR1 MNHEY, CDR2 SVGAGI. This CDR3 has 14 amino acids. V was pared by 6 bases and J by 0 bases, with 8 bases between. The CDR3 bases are TGTGCCAGCAGCTTGACAGCAACTAATGAAAAACTGTTTTTT. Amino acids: CASSLTATNEKLFF.